This TCR beta chain was identified in a study of blood T cell repertoires in COVID-19. Overall study context: The origin of the acute and convalescent COVID-19 samples was the United States, Italy and Spain. In each case, the material was cDNA or gDNA derived from T cells, B-cell-depleted T cells, or PBMCs.

Original data processing: It was from reference gene primer amplification that nucleated cell counts were estimated. TCRdb keeps only in-frame clones here, not all; method: immunoSEQ multiplex PCR. V and J calls and clone size are those listed in that table; D and trimming were worked out from the DNA. The sample has around 60,000 clones; 80% to 95% are singletons. Sequenced input: peripheral blood. The clonotype originates from a woman of 80 years or more with active COVID-19.

Here the CDR3 reads CASSALAGADTQYF. Written as DNA, the CDR3 is TGTGCCAGCAGTGCGCTAGCGGGCGCAGATACGCAGTATTTT. The V and J genes are TRBV7-9 and TRBJ2-3; 8 bases are a match to TRBD2. The CDR3 has 14 amino acids. V lost 6 bases and J lost 4; bases outside the gene matches: 6. Looked up from germline, CDR1 is SEHNR and CDR2 is FQNEAQ (reference sequence).